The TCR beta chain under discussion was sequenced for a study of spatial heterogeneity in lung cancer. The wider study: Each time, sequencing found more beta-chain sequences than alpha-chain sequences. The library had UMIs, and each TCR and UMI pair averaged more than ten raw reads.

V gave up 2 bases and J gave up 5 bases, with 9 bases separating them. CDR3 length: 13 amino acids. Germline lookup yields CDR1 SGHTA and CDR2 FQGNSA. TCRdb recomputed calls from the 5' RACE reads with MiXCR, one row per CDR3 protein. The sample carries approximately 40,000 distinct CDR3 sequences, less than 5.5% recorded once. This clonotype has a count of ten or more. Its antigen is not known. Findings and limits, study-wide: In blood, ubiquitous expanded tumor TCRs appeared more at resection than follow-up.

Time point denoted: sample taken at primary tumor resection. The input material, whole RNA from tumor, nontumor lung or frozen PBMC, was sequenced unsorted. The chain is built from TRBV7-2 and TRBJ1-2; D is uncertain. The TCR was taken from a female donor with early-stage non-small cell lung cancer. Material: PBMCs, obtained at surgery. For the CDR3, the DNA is TGTGCCAGCAGCTTATTAGCGGTGTATGGCTACACCTTC. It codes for CASSLLAVYGYTF. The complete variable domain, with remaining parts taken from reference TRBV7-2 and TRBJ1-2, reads GAGVSQSPSNKVTEKGKDVELRCDPISGHTALYWYRQSLGQGLEFLIYFQGNSAPDKSGLPSDRFSAERTGGSVSTLTIQRTQQEDSAVYLCASSLLAVYGYTFGSGTRLTVV.